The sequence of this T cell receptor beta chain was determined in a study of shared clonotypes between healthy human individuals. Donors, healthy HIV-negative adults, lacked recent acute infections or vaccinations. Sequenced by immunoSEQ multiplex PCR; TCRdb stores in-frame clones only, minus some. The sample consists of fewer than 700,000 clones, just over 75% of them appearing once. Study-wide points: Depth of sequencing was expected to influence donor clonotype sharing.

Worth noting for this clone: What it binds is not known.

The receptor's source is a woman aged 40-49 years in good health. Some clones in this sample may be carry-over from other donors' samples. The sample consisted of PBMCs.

CDR3 nucleotides: TGTGCCAGCTCACCTGGAAGGGACTACTACAATGAGCAGTTCTTC. Protein product: CASSPGRDYYNEQFF. The chain is built from TRBV18 and TRBJ2-1; 7 bases are shared with TRBD2. The V gene's germline CDR1 is KGHSH and CDR2 LQKENI. V lost 3 bases to trimming and J lost 3 bases; unmatched junction nucleotides: 5. The CDR3 has 15 residues.